This entry lists 25 T cell receptor beta chains sequenced from one sample in a study of OX40 agonist ivuxolimab in advanced cancers. Clones were read by immunoSEQ multiplex PCR, and TCRdb kept only the in-frame ones, dropping some. The sample lists about 79,000 clones, about 90% occurring once. Sample: CD4+ or CD8+ T cells sorted from blood, taken in a trial of the OX40 agonist ivuxolimab. All receptors derive from an adult with an advanced solid tumor such as melanoma, head and neck, liver or kidney cancer.

V is TRBV7-6 and J is TRBJ1-1; D uncertain. Germline CDR1 reads SGHVS; CDR2 reads FNYEAQ. The CDR3 runs 15 residues. The ends were cut back, 3 bases at V and 1 base at J, with 12 bases in the middle. The DNA of the CDR3 is TGTGCCAGCAGCTTCCTTCGGACGGGGAACACTGAAGCTTTCTTT. Translation: CASSFLRTGNTEAFF. The full variable domain, with the rest looked up from reference TRBV7-6 and TRBJ1-1, is GAGVSQSPRYKVTKRGQDVALRCDPISGHVSLYWYRQALGQGPEFLTYFNYEAQQDKSGLPNDRFSAERPEGSISTLTIQRTEQRDSAMYRCASSFLRTGNTEAFFGQGTRLTVV.

The rearrangement uses TRBV4-1 and TRBJ2-3; 14 nucleotides line up with TRBD2. The CDR3 totals 16 residues. Germline V lookup: CDR1 MGHRA, CDR2 YSYEKL. Losses at the gene ends were 6 bases for V and 4 bases for J; bases not matched to a gene: 6. The CDR3 sequence: CASSQGLAGAADTQYF. CDR3 bases: TGCGCCAGCAGTCAGGGACTAGCGGGAGCGGCAGATACGCAGTATTTT.

V and J are TRBV11-3 and TRBJ2-2, with TRBD2 matching 11 bases. Trimming removed 1 base from V and 3 bases from J; junction bases left unmatched: 4. Germline loops: CDR1 SGHNT, CDR2 YENEEA. The CDR3 contains 17 residues. CDR3 sequence: CASSLVAGGRDTGELFF. CDR3 bases: TGTGCCAGCAGCTTAGTAGCGGGAGGGCGGGACACCGGGGAGCTGTTTTTT.

This rearrangement joins TRBV28 to TRBJ1-1, with a tentative D call TRBD1 (5 bases). This CDR3 has 14 residues. The germline V gene has CDR1 MDHEN and CDR2 SYDVKM. Trimming cost V 3 bases and J 5 bases, with 13 bases left between them. The CDR3 loop is CASSLRQTRTEAFF. The CDR3 coding sequence is TGTGCCAGCAGTTTGAGACAGACCCGGACTGAAGCTTTCTTT.

This sequence joins TRBV5-4 and TRBJ2-2; D may correspond to TRBD1 or TRBD2 (5 bases each). V shed 4 bases and J shed 5 bases, with 15 bases lying between them. The CDR3 has 15 amino acids. The germline V gene has CDR1 SGHNT and CDR2 YYREEE (reference sequence). The CDR3 DNA sequence: TGTGCCAGCAGCGAAACGAGGGGAATAACCGGGGAGCTGTTTTTT. Its protein is CASSETRGITGELFF.

The genes are TRBV19 and TRBJ1-1; 7 positions agree with TRBD1. The CDR3 contains 15 residues. Unmatched junction bases numbered 8, after V lost 7 bases and J lost 0 bases. Germline V gene data show CDR1 as LNHDA and CDR2 as SQIVND (reference sequence). The CDR3 is CASKKTGQLNTEAFF. The DNA for the CDR3 is TGTGCCAGTAAAAAAACGGGACAGCTGAACACTGAAGCTTTCTTT.

This chain links TRBV29-1 with TRBJ1-1; D not certain. V was shortened by 5 bases and J by 5 bases, with 12 bases between the two germline ends. The CDR3 extends over 12 amino acids. The germline V gene encodes CDR1 SQVTM and CDR2 ANQGSEA. The CDR3 coding sequence is TGCAGCGTTCGTAACCTTGGGACTGAAGCTTTCTTT. This sequence encodes CSVRNLGTEAFF.

The rearrangement uses TRBV18 and TRBJ1-1; no firm D call. Germline loops: CDR1 KGHSH, CDR2 LQKENI. This CDR3 comprises 15 residues. The V gene lost 6 bases and the J gene lost 0 bases, with 14 bases spanning the gap. CDR3 DNA: TGTGCCAGCTCTGTAGGTCGACGGCTGAACACTGAAGCTTTCTTT. This gives the protein CASSVGRRLNTEAFF.

Concerning this clone itself: The junction departs from germline at one end; a sequencing error may be responsible. The chain joins TRBV7-7 to TRBJ2-5, with 9 bases fitting TRBD1. The germline gives CDR1 SSHAT, CDR2 FNYEAQ (reference sequence). The CDR3 runs to 15 residues. The CDR3 spells CASSLDRGYQETQYF. CDR3 nucleotides: TGTGCTAGCAGCCTTGACAGGGGGTACCAAGAGACCCAGTACTTC.

Note on this clone: Sequence at one end of the junction differs from germline and may be a read error. J is TRBJ1-2 and V is TRBV5-8; 7 positions match TRBD1. The CDR3 is made up of 11 amino acids. CDR1 is SGHTS and CDR2 is YDEGEE in the germline V gene. The CDR3 coding sequence is TGTGCCAGCAGCTTGCTTCTGGGACAGAGCTTC. Translating gives CASSLLLGQSF.

In the case of this clone: One end of the junction varies from germline; a read error may be responsible. The chain is built from TRBV5-6 and TRBJ1-2; D not resolved. This CDR3 is 13 amino acids long. Germline V lookup: CDR1 SGHDT, CDR2 YYEEEE. The CDR3 here is CAGSLPADYGYTF. The CDR3 DNA sequence: TGTGCCGGCAGCTTGCCGGCTGACTATGGCTACACCTTC.

The V gene is TRBV7-2, the J gene TRBJ2-5; a weak D match, TRBD1 (8 bases). CDR3 length: 15 amino acids. Germline values: CDR1 SGHTA, CDR2 FQGNSA. Trimming took off 4 bases at V and 4 bases at J, with 16 bases between the two ends. CDR3 in amino acids: CASSYRTGRGETQYF. The CDR3 region has the DNA TGTGCCAGCAGCTACCGGACAGGGAGGGGAGAGACCCAGTACTTC.

V is TRBV6-5 and J is TRBJ1-4; 7 bases fit TRBD1. V lost 2 bases, J lost 1 base, and 1 base stayed unmatched. The CDR3 has 15 residues. From germline, CDR1 is MNHEY and CDR2 SVGAGI. The CDR3 spells CASSYNRGTNEKLFF. The CDR3 DNA is TGTGCCAGCAGTTACAACAGGGGAACTAATGAAAAACTGTTTTTT.

The gene calls are TRBV7-3 and TRBJ1-1; 9 bases are shared with TRBD1. The CDR3 totals 15 residues. Germline CDR1 SGHTA, CDR2 FQGTGA. Trimming took 5 bases from V and 4 from J; bases not matched to a gene: 8. The DNA for the CDR3 is TGTGCCAGCAGCCCACAGGGGGCGTTGGTCACTGAAGCTTTCTTT. It is translated as CASSPQGALVTEAFF.

V gene TRBV7-9 combines with J gene TRBJ1-5, with D possibly TRBD1 on 5 matching bases. The CDR3 runs to 15 residues. Germline CDR1 SEHNR, CDR2 FQNEAQ (reference sequence). Trimming took 3 bases from V and 1 from J, leaving 10 bases between them. As DNA, the CDR3 is TGTGCCAGCAGCTTGACTGGGGGGAGCAATCAGCCCCAGCATTTT. It is translated as CASSLTGGSNQPQHF.

The chain recombines TRBV4-3 with TRBJ2-5; D perhaps matches TRBD2 (7 bases). The ends were cut back, 0 bases at V and 5 bases at J, with 16 bases in the middle. Germline assignment: CDR1 LGHNA and CDR2 YSLEER. CDR3 length equals 16 residues. CDR3: CASSQDLRGAIETQYF. CDR3 in DNA: TGCGCCAGCAGCCAAGATCTTCGGGGGGCGATTGAGACCCAGTACTTC.

This clone was recorded once. This chain's CDR3 is CASSYSNTGELFF. The CDR3 DNA sequence: TGCGCCAGCAGCTACTCAAACACCGGGGAGCTGTTTTTT. The gene calls are TRBV4-1 and TRBJ2-2, with D hard to call. Trimming cost V 5 bases and J 2 bases, with 6 bases left between them. There are 13 residues in the CDR3. The V gene's germline CDR1 is MGHRA and CDR2 YSYEKL.

The chain recombines TRBV4-1 with TRBJ2-5; weak D call: TRBD2 (6 bases). Matching the DNA end better, TRBJ2-7 makes the J call doubtful. Germline V gives CDR1 MGHRA, CDR2 YSYEKL. CDR3 length: 16 residues. The CDR3 region has the DNA TGCGCCAGCAGTTCAAACACGTGGGGAGGCAGGTACGAGCAGTACTTC. Its protein is CASSSNTWGGRYEQYF.

The rearrangement links TRBV4-1 to TRBJ2-3, with D perhaps TRBD2 (5 bases). V lost 1 base, J lost 0 bases, and 14 bases lay in between. Germline loops: CDR1 MGHRA, CDR2 YSYEKL. This CDR3 has 17 amino acids. CDR3 bases: TGCGCCAGCAGCCAAGTGGGGTTGGTAGCGAGCACAGATACGCAGTATTTT. This gives the protein CASSQVGLVASTDTQYF.

The V and J genes are TRBV7-2 and TRBJ2-1; either TRBD1 or TRBD2 may fit D (5 bases each). The CDR3 loop spans 14 amino acids. V gave up 1 base and J gave up 9 bases, with 13 bases separating them. CDR1 and CDR2 (germline): SGHTA, FQGNSA. The CDR3 DNA is TGTGCCAGCAGCTTAGGGGCTCTGAGGGGTGAGCAGTTCTTC. This sequence encodes CASSLGALRGEQFF.

The chain links TRBV7-3 to TRBJ2-7, with no clear D. Deletions cut 3 bases from V and 0 bases from J, with 18 bases between. The CDR3 totals 17 residues. From germline, CDR1 is SGHTA and CDR2 FQGTGA. This chain's CDR3 is CASSLGFGLLRSYEQYF. The CDR3 DNA reads as TGTGCCAGCAGCTTGGGGTTTGGGCTCCTCCGCTCCTACGAGCAGTACTTC.

The chain links TRBV30 to TRBJ1-5; D may be TRBD1 (5 bases). This CDR3 region has 13 residues. Trimming removed 8 bases from V and 1 base from J, with 12 bases in between. Germline loops: CDR1 GTSNPN, CDR2 SVGIG (reference sequence). CDR3 DNA sequence: TGTGCCGCTACCGGGGGGAGCAATCAGCCCCAGCATTTT. Translation gives CAATGGSNQPQHF.

This sequence joins TRBV19 and TRBJ2-3; 13 bases agree with TRBD2. Germline lookup yields CDR1 LNHDA and CDR2 SQIVND (reference sequence). The CDR3 sequence is 17 residues long. The trim removed 5 bases at V and 2 bases at J, leaving 7 bases unmatched. Written as DNA, the CDR3 is TGTGCCAGTAGTCCCCCGGGACTAGCGGGACCCACAGATACGCAGTATTTT. Translated, it gives CASSPPGLAGPTDTQYF.

The chain joins TRBV5-1 to TRBJ2-1; 13 bases fit TRBD2. The CDR3 is 17 amino acids. V was clipped by 0 bases and J by 0 bases; unmatched bases: 0. Germline CDR1 SGHRS, CDR2 YFSETQ. The DNA for the CDR3 is TGCGCCAGCAGCTTGGGGACTAGCGGGAGCTCCTACAATGAGCAGTTCTTC. Protein: CASSLGTSGSSYNEQFF.

This clone was found once. The rearrangement joins TRBV28 to TRBJ1-2, with a tentative D call TRBD1 (5 bases). Trimming removed 10 bases from V and 7 bases from J, with 19 bases in between. Germline values: CDR1 MDHEN, CDR2 SYDVKM. The CDR3 spans 13 residues. The CDR3 protein is CANKGQGGGGYTF. The CDR3 DNA reads as TGTGCCAATAAGGGGCAGGGAGGCGGTGGCTACACCTTC.